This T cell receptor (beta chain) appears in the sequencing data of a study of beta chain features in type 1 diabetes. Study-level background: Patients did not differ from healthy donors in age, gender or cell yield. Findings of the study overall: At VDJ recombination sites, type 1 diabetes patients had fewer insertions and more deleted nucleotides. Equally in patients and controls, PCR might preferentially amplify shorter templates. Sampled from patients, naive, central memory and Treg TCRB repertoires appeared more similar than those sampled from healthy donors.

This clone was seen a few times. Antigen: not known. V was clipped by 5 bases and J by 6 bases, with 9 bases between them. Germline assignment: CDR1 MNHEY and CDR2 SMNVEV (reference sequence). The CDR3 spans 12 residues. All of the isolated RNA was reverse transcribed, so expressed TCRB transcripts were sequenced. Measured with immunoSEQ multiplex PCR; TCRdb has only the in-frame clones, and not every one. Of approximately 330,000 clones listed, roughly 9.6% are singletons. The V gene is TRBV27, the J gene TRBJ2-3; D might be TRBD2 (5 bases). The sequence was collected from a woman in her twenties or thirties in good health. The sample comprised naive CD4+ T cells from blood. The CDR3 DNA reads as TGTGCCAGCAGTATAACGGGGGATACGCAGTATTTT. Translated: CASSITGDTQYF.